The table lists the clone carrying this T cell receptor (beta chain) with a few counts. Germline values: CDR1 SSHAT, CDR2 FNYEAQ (reference sequence). The ends lost 6 bases at V and 5 bases at J; junction bases unmatched: 15. CDR3 length equals 16 residues. This record comes from a study of siplizumab effects on memory and regulatory T cells. Measured with immunoSEQ multiplex PCR; TCRdb has only the in-frame clones, and not every one. The table includes about 68,000 clones, roughly 93% detected once. J is TRBJ1-2 and V is TRBV7-7; 7 nucleotides align to TRBD1. The sequence derives from a human donor in good health. The sequenced sample was CD8+ T cells sorted from blood. CDR3 nucleotide sequence: TGTGCCAGCAGGACGACAGGGCACACGACGCTTTATGGCTACACCTTC. Translated: CASRTTGHTTLYGYTF. The whole variable domain, filled in from reference TRBV7-7 and TRBJ1-2, reads GAGVSQSPRYKVTKRGQDVTLRCDPISSHATLYWYQQALGQGPEFLTYFNYEAQPDKSGLPSDRFSAERPEGSISTLTIQRTEQRDSAMYRCASRTTGHTTLYGYTFGSGTRLTVV.